The clone carrying this T cell receptor beta chain has only a few counts. TCRdb recomputed calls from the 5' RACE reads with MiXCR, one row per CDR3 protein. The sample has 750,000 to 950,000 distinct CDR3 sequences, roughly 12% seen once; the top ten hold around 1.5%. V lost 3 bases to trimming and J lost 2 bases, with 9 bases between them. There are 14 residues in the CDR3. This sample was included in a study of identical twins. The same specimen was also included in a second study, on yellow fever vaccine responses in identical twins.

The V call is TRBV12-3 or TRBV12-4, the J call TRBJ2-3; D is possibly TRBD2 (5 bases). This clonotype originated in a woman under 30 in good health. Sequenced input: PBMCs. CDR3 amino acids: CASSFPGNTDTQYF. CDR3 nucleotides: TGTGCCAGCAGTTTCCCCGGGAACACAGATACGCAGTATTTT.